The 2 T cell receptor beta chains below come from one sample, sequenced in a study of CD8 T cells in ankylosing spondylitis. Study conclusions and caveats: For ankylosing spondylitis blood, a TCR beta motif of roughly 8 highly homologous variants appeared characteristic.

These receptors' antigens are unknown. TCRdb used MiXCR to reprocess the 5' RACE reads, holding one entry per CDR3 protein. The repertoire holds hundreds of thousands of distinct CDR3 sequences, with roughly 27% as singletons. Sequencing input: blood, either unsorted or a sorted T cell fraction (not recorded which). These receptors were obtained from a male donor with ankylosing spondylitis.

V usage is TRBV12-3 or TRBV12-4 and J usage is TRBJ2-2; 7 nucleotides agree with TRBD1. The CDR3 is made up of 16 amino acids. Trimming took 5 bases from V and 0 from J; bases not matched to a gene: 6. CDR3 in amino acids: CASSMGQMANTGELFF. The CDR3 DNA reads TGTGCCAGCAGTATGGGACAGATGGCGAACACCGGGGAGCTGTTTTTT.

This clonotype has only a few counts. The chain links TRBV6-1 to TRBJ1-4, with a possible D match to TRBD1 (6 bases). V was shortened by 6 bases and J by 7 bases, with 18 bases between the two germline ends. CDR3 length: 15 residues. The germline CDR1 and CDR2 sequences are MNHNS and SASEGT. The CDR3 DNA reads as TGTGCCAGCAGCCCGAATACAGGGCTTGGTGAAAAACTGTTTTTT. Translation gives CASSPNTGLGEKLFF.